Listed below are T cell receptor beta chains from one sample, sequenced in a study of molecular identifiers for immune sequencing clone quantification. MiXCR was run by TCRdb on the PCR reads, yielding one entry per CDR3 protein. The profile shows approximately 680,000 distinct CDR3 sequences, 25% of them singletons. The sequenced sample was naive CD8+ T cells from blood, with Jurkat cell RNA spiked in. These receptors were collected from a human donor in good health. Some libraries in this study had Jurkat cell RNA spiked in. Each CDR3 is given with its conserved first and last residue. A D gene is named only where the DNA matches it firmly. The listing skips clone size in some rows; elsewhere it reads once, few, many or a size class.

d_gene: -; v_gene: TRBV4-3; j_gene: TRBJ1-1; abundance: many; CDR3nt: TGCGCCAGCAGCCAAGATTGGGGTTCGCCCACTGAAGCTTTCTTT; CDR3aa: CASSQDWGSPTEAFF
d_gene: -; v_gene: TRBV12-3/TRBV12-4; j_gene: TRBJ1-3; abundance: -; CDR3nt: TGTGCCAGCAGGGAACCGGGACACAACTCTGGAAACACCATATATTTT; CDR3aa: CASREPGHNSGNTIYF
d_gene: -; v_gene: TRBV19; j_gene: TRBJ1-4; abundance: -; CDR3nt: TGTGCCAGTAGTATTGCCTTCAATGAAAAACTGTTTTTT; CDR3aa: CASSIAFNEKLFF
d_gene: -; v_gene: TRBV7-6; j_gene: TRBJ2-2; abundance: -; CDR3nt: TGTGCCAGCAGCATCATAGAGAGGGGGGAGAGTGACACCGGGGAGCTGTTTTTT; CDR3aa: CASSIIERGESDTGELFF
d_gene: TRBD1; v_gene: TRBV20-1; j_gene: TRBJ2-7; abundance: many; CDR3nt: TGCAGTGCTAGAGACCGGGACAGCCTCTACGAGCAGTACTTC; CDR3aa: CSARDRDSLYEQYF
d_gene: TRBD2; v_gene: TRBV7-2; j_gene: TRBJ2-3; abundance: many; CDR3nt: TGTGCCAGCAGCTCCCTAGCGGGCTACCTCACAGATACGCAGTATTTT; CDR3aa: CASSSLAGYLTDTQYF
d_gene: TRBD2; v_gene: TRBV7-2; j_gene: TRBJ2-1; abundance: -; CDR3nt: TGTGCCAGCAGCTGGCCGGGGGGTTCGACCTACAATGGGCAGTTCTTC; CDR3aa: CASSWPGGSTYNGQFF
d_gene: -; v_gene: TRBV6-5; j_gene: TRBJ1-5; abundance: -; CDR3nt: TGTGCCAGCAGCACCGGGGCAGCCATCAATCAGCCCCAGCATTTT; CDR3aa: CASSTGAAINQPQHF
d_gene: -; v_gene: TRBV6-1; j_gene: TRBJ1-1; abundance: few; CDR3nt: TGTGCTATCCTACCCTTCTGGAACACTGAAGCTTTCTTT; CDR3aa: CAILPFWNTEAFF
d_gene: -; v_gene: TRBV7-9; j_gene: TRBJ2-3; abundance: many; CDR3nt: TGTGCCAGCAGCCCCGAGGGCCGGGATACGCAGTATTTT; CDR3aa: CASSPEGRDTQYF
d_gene: TRBD2; v_gene: TRBV15; j_gene: TRBJ2-3; abundance: many; CDR3nt: TGTGCCACCAGCAGAGGAGTTCGGCAGGGAGGGACAGATACGCAGTATTTT; CDR3aa: CATSRGVRQGGTDTQYF
d_gene: TRBD1; v_gene: TRBV4-2; j_gene: TRBJ2-2; abundance: few; CDR3nt: TGTGCCAGCAGCCAAGATCATTTGGGACAGGGTTTCGGGGAGCTGTTTTTT; CDR3aa: CASSQDHLGQGFGELFF
d_gene: TRBD1; v_gene: TRBV20-1; j_gene: TRBJ1-6; abundance: few; CDR3nt: TGCAGTGCCGGGACAGGGGATTATTCACCCCTCCACTTT; CDR3aa: CSAGTGDYSPLHF
d_gene: TRBD2; v_gene: TRBV20-1; j_gene: TRBJ2-7; abundance: -; CDR3nt: TGCAGTGCTAGAGCAGTGGGGGGGGGCTACGAGCAGTACTTC; CDR3aa: CSARAVGGGYEQYF
d_gene: -; v_gene: TRBV20-1; j_gene: TRBJ1-6; abundance: -; CDR3nt: TGCAGTGCTAGGGGGTATGACTCCTATAATTCACCCCTCCACTTT; CDR3aa: CSARGYDSYNSPLHF
d_gene: -; v_gene: TRBV30; j_gene: TRBJ1-2; abundance: many; CDR3nt: TGTGCCTGGACCAAAGGGTCGGACTACTATGGCTACACCTTC; CDR3aa: CAWTKGSDYYGYTF
d_gene: TRBD1; v_gene: TRBV7-9; j_gene: TRBJ2-7; abundance: -; CDR3nt: TGTGCCAGCAGCTCCGGGACAGGGGGGTGGGAGCAGTACTTC; CDR3aa: CASSSGTGGWEQYF
d_gene: -; v_gene: TRBV30; j_gene: TRBJ2-7; abundance: -; CDR3nt: TGTGCCTGGGCCGACGGCCTCAACGAGCAGTACTTC; CDR3aa: CAWADGLNEQYF
d_gene: -; v_gene: TRBV2; j_gene: TRBJ1-1; abundance: many; CDR3nt: TGTGCCAGCGAGGCAGGAATGAACACTGAAGCTTTCTTT; CDR3aa: CASEAGMNTEAFF
d_gene: TRBD1; v_gene: TRBV28; j_gene: TRBJ2-3; abundance: many; CDR3nt: TGTGCCAGCAGTTCCGACAGGGGTCTCGTTCATTCAGATACGCAGTATTTT; CDR3aa: CASSSDRGLVHSDTQYF
d_gene: -; v_gene: TRBV4-3; j_gene: TRBJ1-6; abundance: few; CDR3nt: TGCGCCAGCAGCCAAGACCCAGGGGATAGGTCCCTCCACTTT; CDR3aa: CASSQDPGDRSLHF
d_gene: TRBD1; v_gene: TRBV5-1; j_gene: TRBJ2-5; abundance: few; CDR3nt: TGCGCCAGCAGCCCAGGGGGCTTGACGGGAGAGACCCAGTACTTC; CDR3aa: CASSPGGLTGETQYF
d_gene: -; v_gene: TRBV29-1; j_gene: TRBJ2-7; abundance: -; CDR3nt: TGCAGCGTTGGGGTGATAGGGACCTACGAGCAGTACTTC; CDR3aa: CSVGVIGTYEQYF
d_gene: -; v_gene: TRBV20-1; j_gene: TRBJ1-5; abundance: -; CDR3nt: TGCAGTGCTAGAGACCTAACAGCTTGCAATCAGCCCCAGCATTTT; CDR3aa: CSARDLTACNQPQHF
d_gene: -; v_gene: TRBV6-5; j_gene: TRBJ2-5; abundance: -; CDR3nt: TGTGCCAGCAGTCCCCAGGGAGAGCCCCAGTACTTC; CDR3aa: CASSPQGEPQYF
d_gene: -; v_gene: TRBV6-2/TRBV6-3; j_gene: TRBJ2-2; abundance: few; CDR3nt: TGTGCCAGCACCCCCCTCAGGCCAGGTGGGGCGGGGGAGCTGTTTTTT; CDR3aa: CASTPLRPGGAGELFF
d_gene: TRBD1; v_gene: TRBV19; j_gene: TRBJ1-1; abundance: few; CDR3nt: TGTGCCAGTAGTCCCTGGGACAGCCGCGATGAAGCTTTCTTT; CDR3aa: CASSPWDSRDEAFF
d_gene: -; v_gene: TRBV7-9; j_gene: TRBJ2-3; abundance: many; CDR3nt: TGTGCCAGCAGCACCCCGCTTGAGAGAACTTTGACAGATACGCAGTATTTT; CDR3aa: CASSTPLERTLTDTQYF
d_gene: -; v_gene: TRBV28; j_gene: TRBJ2-7; abundance: many; CDR3nt: TGTGCCAGCAGTTTTAGCTATAGCTCCTACGAGCAGTACTTC; CDR3aa: CASSFSYSSYEQYF
d_gene: -; v_gene: TRBV7-9; j_gene: TRBJ2-1; abundance: few; CDR3nt: TGTGCCAGCAGCTCCGCTCCTAGCAATGAGCAGTTCTTC; CDR3aa: CASSSAPSNEQFF
d_gene: -; v_gene: TRBV3-1; j_gene: TRBJ1-1; abundance: many; CDR3nt: TGTGCCAGCAGCCCAGGCGAGGCCCTGAACACTGAAGCTTTCTTT; CDR3aa: CASSPGEALNTEAFF
d_gene: -; v_gene: TRBV28; j_gene: TRBJ1-2; abundance: many; CDR3nt: TGTGCCAGCAGTTTAGGACAGCTGAAATATGGCTACACCTTC; CDR3aa: CASSLGQLKYGYTF
d_gene: -; v_gene: TRBV7-9; j_gene: TRBJ2-2; abundance: few; CDR3nt: TGTGCCAGCAGCTTACCGACGGGACCGAACACCGGGGAGCTGTTTTTT; CDR3aa: CASSLPTGPNTGELFF
d_gene: -; v_gene: TRBV19; j_gene: TRBJ2-5; abundance: -; CDR3nt: TGTGCCAGTAGTATACTGTGGGGGAGCCGAGAGACCCAGTACTTC; CDR3aa: CASSILWGSRETQYF
d_gene: -; v_gene: TRBV29-1; j_gene: TRBJ2-7; abundance: few; CDR3nt: TGCAGCACTGGGGACGGAGGTCACGAGCAGTACTTC; CDR3aa: CSTGDGGHEQYF
d_gene: -; v_gene: TRBV7-9; j_gene: TRBJ1-1; abundance: many; CDR3nt: TGTGCCAGCAGCTTCTCATACGGGGAGAACACTGAAGCTTTCTTT; CDR3aa: CASSFSYGENTEAFF
d_gene: TRBD1; v_gene: TRBV5-1; j_gene: TRBJ2-1; abundance: -; CDR3nt: TGCGCCAGCAGCTTGGCCACAGGGGGCGATGAGCAGTTCTTC; CDR3aa: CASSLATGGDEQFF
d_gene: -; v_gene: TRBV11-1; j_gene: TRBJ2-7; abundance: few; CDR3nt: TGTGCCAGCAGCCAGACATTATCGACATATGTCCTCTACGAGCAGTACTTC; CDR3aa: CASSQTLSTYVLYEQYF
d_gene: -; v_gene: TRBV29-1; j_gene: TRBJ2-5; abundance: once; CDR3nt: TGCAGCGTTGATTTTGGCAGCCAAGAGCCCCAGTACTTC; CDR3aa: CSVDFGSQEPQYF
d_gene: -; v_gene: TRBV29-1; j_gene: TRBJ1-1; abundance: many; CDR3nt: TGCAGCGTTGAGCTAGGGGGGAGGGCTGAAGCTTTCTTT; CDR3aa: CSVELGGRAEAFF
d_gene: -; v_gene: TRBV27; j_gene: TRBJ1-5; abundance: -; CDR3nt: TGTGCCAGCAGTTTATCAGGGGTCAATCAGCCCCAGCATTTT; CDR3aa: CASSLSGVNQPQHF